This entry concerns a single T cell receptor beta chain. The sample originates from a study of blood T cell repertoires in COVID-19. Sequenced by immunoSEQ multiplex PCR; TCRdb stores in-frame clones only, minus some. Of fewer than 200,000 clones in the sample, 85% were seen once. This CDR3 is 13 amino acids long. The V gene's germline CDR1 is SQVTM and CDR2 ANQGSEA. Trimming at V came to 3 bases and at J to 7 bases, leaving 6 bases not matched to a gene. The sample was peripheral blood. The origin of this receptor is a woman in her sixties or seventies with acute or convalescent COVID-19. The chain recombines TRBV29-1 with TRBJ2-1; 7 bases line up with TRBD2. The chain's CDR3 is CSVDAGVRNEQFF. CDR3 DNA sequence: TGCAGCGTTGATGCGGGAGTGCGAAATGAGCAGTTCTTC.